Sequencing of this TCR beta chain was carried out in a study of blood T cell repertoires in COVID-19. In the study overall: COVID-19 samples collected from the United States, Italy and Spain covered acute and convalescent phases. Sources were T cells, B-cell-depleted T cells, or PBMCs; the material itself was cDNA or gDNA.

V was shortened by 8 bases and J by 1 base, with 8 bases between the two germline ends. Germline lookup yields CDR1 ENHRY and CDR2 SYGVKD. This CDR3 contains 12 residues. This clone was observed a handful of times. Methods used by the authors: Amplification with reference gene primers provided the estimates of nucleated cell counts. Profiled with immunoSEQ multiplex PCR; TCRdb holds only in-frame clones, not every one. The D gene and trimming were derived from the DNA, and the V and J assignments and clone size from that table. This sample has about 110,000 clones, with roughly 88% found just once. Sequencing was carried out using peripheral blood. The TCR was taken from a human donor in a cohort sampled during active COVID-19. V usage is TRBV10-3 and J usage is TRBJ2-5; possible D gene TRBD2, 6 bases. DNA for the CDR3: TGTGCCATCCGGGGGACCCAAGAGACCCAGTACTTC. Translated: CAIRGTQETQYF.